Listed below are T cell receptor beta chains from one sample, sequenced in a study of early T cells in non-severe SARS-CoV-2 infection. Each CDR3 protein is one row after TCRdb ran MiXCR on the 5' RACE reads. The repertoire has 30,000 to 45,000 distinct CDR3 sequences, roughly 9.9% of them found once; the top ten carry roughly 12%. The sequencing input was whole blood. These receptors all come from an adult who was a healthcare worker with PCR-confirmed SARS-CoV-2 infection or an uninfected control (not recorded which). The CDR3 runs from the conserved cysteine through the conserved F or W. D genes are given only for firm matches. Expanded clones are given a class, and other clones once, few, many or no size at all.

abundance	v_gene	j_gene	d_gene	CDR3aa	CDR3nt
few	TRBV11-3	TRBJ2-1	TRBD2	CASSPPGLAGSNEQFF	TGTGCCAGCAGCCCCCCGGGACTAGCGGGGTCCAATGAGCAGTTCTTC
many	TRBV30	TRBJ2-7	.	CAWSKNYEQYF	TGTGCCTGGAGTAAAAACTACGAGCAGTACTTC
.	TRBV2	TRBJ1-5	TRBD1	CASSATGNSNQPQHF	TGTGCCAGCAGCGCGACAGGGAATAGCAATCAGCCCCAGCATTTT
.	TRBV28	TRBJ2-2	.	CASIVSPPTVNTGELFF	TGTGCCAGCATCGTTAGCCCTCCGACTGTGAACACCGGGGAGCTGTTTTTT
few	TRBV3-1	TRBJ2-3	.	CASSQLAPDTQYF	TGTGCCAGCAGCCAACTAGCTCCCGATACGCAGTATTTT
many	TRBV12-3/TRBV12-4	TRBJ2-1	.	CASSLGRGAYNEQFF	TGTGCCAGCAGTTTGGGGAGGGGGGCCTACAATGAGCAGTTCTTC
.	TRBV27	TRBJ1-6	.	CASSFSRLGHYNSPLHF	TGTGCCAGCAGTTTCTCCAGGCTGGGACACTACAATTCACCCCTCCACTTT
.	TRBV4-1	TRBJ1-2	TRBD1	CASSPSSTGGANYGYTF	TGCGCCAGCAGCCCGAGTTCGACAGGGGGTGCTAACTATGGCTACACCTTC
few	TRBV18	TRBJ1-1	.	CASSPSAGEVTEAFF	TGTGCCAGCTCACCATCGGCTGGGGAGGTCACTGAAGCTTTCTTT
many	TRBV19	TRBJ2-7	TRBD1	CASSPRTGSYEQYF	TGTGCCAGTAGTCCGAGGACAGGGAGCTACGAGCAGTACTTC
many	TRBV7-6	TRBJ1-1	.	CASSSRDTNTEAFF	TGTGCCAGCAGCTCCCGGGACACGAACACTGAAGCTTTCTTT
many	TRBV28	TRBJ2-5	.	CASSPSAGWGYQETQYF	TGTGCCAGCAGTCCTTCGGCTGGGTGGGGGTACCAAGAGACCCAGTACTTC
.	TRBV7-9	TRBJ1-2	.	CASSPGFYGYTF	TGTGCCAGCAGCCCAGGTTTCTATGGCTACACCTTC
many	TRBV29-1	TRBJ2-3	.	CSVGIDTQYF	TGCAGCGTTGGTATAGATACGCAGTATTTT
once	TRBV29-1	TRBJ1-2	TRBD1	CSVWTGGMGYTF	TGCAGCGTCTGGACAGGGGGCATGGGCTACACCTTC
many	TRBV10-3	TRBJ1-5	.	CAISESGSSGQPQHF	TGTGCCATCAGTGAGTCGGGCTCGAGCGGGCAGCCCCAGCATTTT
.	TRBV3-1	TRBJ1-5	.	CASSQGRGYNQPQHF	TGTGCCAGCAGCCAAGGTAGAGGTTACAATCAGCCCCAGCATTTT
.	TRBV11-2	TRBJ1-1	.	CASSLVEGTEAFF	TGTGCCAGCAGCTTAGTCGAGGGAACTGAAGCTTTCTTT
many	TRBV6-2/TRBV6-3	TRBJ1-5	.	CASLGRAGYNQPQHF	TGTGCCAGCTTAGGAAGGGCAGGGTACAATCAGCCCCAGCATTTT
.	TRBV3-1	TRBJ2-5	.	CASSPWQLDFETQYF	TGTGCCAGCAGCCCCTGGCAACTAGACTTCGAGACCCAGTACTTC
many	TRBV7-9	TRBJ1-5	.	CASSLLDQPQHF	TGTGCCAGCAGCTTACTCGATCAGCCCCAGCATTTT
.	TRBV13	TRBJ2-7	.	CASSSREGLSYEQYF	TGTGCCAGCTCCTCAAGAGAGGGACTGAGCTACGAGCAGTACTTC
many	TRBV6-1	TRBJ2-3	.	CASRGDSGRLGTQYF	TGTGCCAGCAGGGGGGACAGCGGTAGACTAGGTACGCAGTATTTT
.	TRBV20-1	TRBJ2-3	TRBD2	CSAERGEDTQYF	TGCAGTGCTGAGCGGGGAGAAGATACGCAGTATTTT
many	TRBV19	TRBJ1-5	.	CASNPGRRNQPQHF	TGTGCCAGTAATCCGGGGCGGAGGAATCAGCCCCAGCATTTT
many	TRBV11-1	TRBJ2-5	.	CASSTRWQETQYF	TGTGCCAGCAGCACTCGTTGGCAAGAGACCCAGTACTTC
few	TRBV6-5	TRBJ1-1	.	CASSYRPVSSEAFF	TGTGCCAGCAGTTACCGTCCTGTAAGTTCTGAAGCTTTCTTT
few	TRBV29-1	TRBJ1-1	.	CSVERPNTEAFF	TGCAGCGTTGAGCGGCCGAACACTGAAGCTTTCTTT
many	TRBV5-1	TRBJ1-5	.	CASSPGTGYQPQHF	TGCGCCAGCAGCCCCGGCACAGGGTATCAGCCCCAGCATTTT